One sample yielded the 27 T cell receptor beta chains listed below, sequenced in a study of cytomegalovirus exposure and HLA in healthy donors. Libraries were prepared by immunoSEQ multiplex PCR; TCRdb keeps only in-frame clonotypes and omits some of them. The sample yields some 270,000 clones, approximately 83% seen once. The sequencing sample was made of PBMCs. The receptors here all came from a woman between 18 and 29 years old in good health and CMV-seronegative.

The chain couples TRBV6-1 to TRBJ1-2; D ambiguous. CDR3 length equals 13 residues. Germline V gene sequence: CDR1 MNHNS, CDR2 SASEGT. Trimming took 8 bases from V and 0 from J, leaving 10 bases between them. CDR3 bases: TGTGCCAGCGAAAGTTTAGCTAACTATGGCTACACCTTC. This sequence encodes CASESLANYGYTF.

This rearrangement joins TRBV30 to TRBJ1-6; 9 bases align to TRBD1. V trimming: 1 base; J trimming: 7 bases; junction bases outside the gene matches: 2. Germline V CDR1 and CDR2: GTSNPN, SVGIG (reference sequence). CDR3 size: 14 residues. CDR3 region: CAWSGQGENSPLHF. The DNA for the CDR3 is TGTGCCTGGAGTGGACAGGGGGAAAATTCACCCCTCCACTTT. The variable domain in full, completed from reference TRBV30 and TRBJ1-6, reads SQTIHQWPATLVQPVGSPLSLECTVEGTSNPNLYWYRQAAGRGLQLLFYSVGIGQISSEVPQNLSASRPQDRQFILSSKKLLLSDSGFYLCAWSGQGENSPLHFGNGTRLTVT.

The chain combines TRBV5-1 with TRBJ2-1; the match to TRBD1 covers 8 bases. The V segment lost 5 bases and the J segment 9 bases; nucleotides outside the gene matches: 13. The CDR3 runs 15 residues. Germline V CDR1 and CDR2: SGHRS, YFSETQ. The CDR3 here is CASSSGTGRESEQFF. In DNA, the CDR3 is TGCGCCAGCAGTTCCGGGACAGGCCGAGAAAGTGAGCAGTTCTTC.

This chain joins TRBV7-2 and TRBJ2-1, with D perhaps matching TRBD2 (6 bases). Trimming took 1 base from V and 9 from J, leaving 13 bases between them. Germline lookup yields CDR1 SGHTA and CDR2 FQGNSA. There are 14 residues in the CDR3. The CDR3 loop is CASSLGPQGGEQFF. The DNA of the CDR3 is TGTGCCAGCAGCTTAGGACCCCAGGGAGGTGAGCAGTTCTTC.

V gene TRBV15 combines with J gene TRBJ1-3; D is unclear. Germline V lookup: CDR1 LNHNV, CDR2 YYDKDF (reference sequence). The V end was cut by 3 bases, the J end by 4 bases, with 13 bases between. The CDR3 runs 15 residues. The CDR3 spells CATSRYSGLGNTIYF. The CDR3 region has the DNA TGTGCCACCAGCAGGTACTCAGGTTTAGGAAACACCATATATTTT. Supplemented by reference TRBV15 and TRBJ1-3, the full variable domain reads DAMVIQNPRYQVTQFGKPVTLSCSQTLNHNVMYWYQQKSSQAPKLLFHYYDKDFNNEADTPDNFQSRRPNTSFCFLDIRSPGLGDTAMYLCATSRYSGLGNTIYFGEGSWLTVV.

This chain joins TRBV7-2 and TRBJ2-7; 9 nucleotides line up with TRBD2. The V segment lost 0 bases and the J segment 0 bases; nucleotides outside the gene matches: 6. This CDR3 is 17 amino acids long. Germline V lookup: CDR1 SGHTA, CDR2 FQGNSA. The CDR3 DNA is TGTGCCAGCAGCTTAGCGGGTGCTAGCGGGGACTCCTACGAGCAGTACTTC. It is translated as CASSLAGASGDSYEQYF.

V and J are TRBV11-2 and TRBJ2-7; 13 bases align to TRBD2. V gave up 5 bases and J gave up 4 bases; unmatched junction bases: 14. This CDR3 is 18 amino acids long. Germline lookup yields CDR1 SGHAT and CDR2 FQNNGV. CDR3 protein: CASSPGTGLAGVIYEQYF. In nucleotides, the CDR3 is TGTGCCAGCAGCCCTGGTACAGGACTAGCGGGGGTGATATACGAGCAGTACTTC.

There are a few counts of this clone. This rearrangement joins TRBV2 to TRBJ1-2; D perhaps matches TRBD1 (5 bases). The CDR3 contains 13 residues. With 5 bases removed from V and 3 bases from J, the gap between germline ends came to 10 bases. The germline gives CDR1 SNHLY, CDR2 FYNNEI. In nucleotides, the CDR3 is TGTGCCAGCAGTAATCAGGGATACTATGGCTACACCTTC. Translated, it gives CASSNQGYYGYTF.

This rearrangement joins TRBV4-1 to TRBJ2-7; 14 bases are shared with TRBD2. Germline CDR1 is MGHRA and CDR2 is YSYEKL. The CDR3 totals 15 residues. After removal of 4 bases from V and 4 bases from J, the junction contained 3 bases not matched to a gene. The CDR3 DNA follows: TGCGCCAGCAGCCGCGGGACTAGCGGGAGTTACGAGCAGTACTTC. Translation: CASSRGTSGSYEQYF.

The chain links TRBV4-3 to TRBJ1-1; D is perhaps TRBD1 (6 bases). With 3 bases removed from V and 3 bases from J, the gap between germline ends came to 11 bases. From germline, CDR1 is LGHNA and CDR2 YSLEER. CDR3 length: 14 residues. The CDR3: CASSHDRTDTEAFF. The CDR3 DNA is TGCGCCAGCAGCCACGACAGGACCGACACTGAAGCTTTCTTT.

V usage is TRBV20-1 and J usage is TRBJ2-3, with 7 bases identical to TRBD2. Germline values: CDR1 DFQATT, CDR2 SNEGSKA (reference sequence). J gave up 4 bases and V 5 bases, and 0 bases lay outside the gene matches. CDR3 length: 11 residues. CDR3 DNA: TGCAGTGCTCTAGCGGCAGATACGCAGTATTTT. This codes for CSALAADTQYF.

The V gene is TRBV19, the J gene TRBJ2-5, with D possibly matching TRBD1 (6 bases). The V and J ends lost 9 bases and 5 bases respectively, with 13 bases between them. The CDR3 has 12 residues. CDR1 and CDR2 (germline): LNHDA, SQIVND (reference sequence). CDR3: CASAQGWETQYF. The DNA of the CDR3 is TGTGCCAGCGCGCAGGGGTGGGAGACCCAGTACTTC. Full variable domain (rest looked up from reference TRBV19 and TRBJ2-5): DGGITQSPKYLFRKEGQNVTLSCEQNLNHDAMYWYRQDPGQGLRLIYYSQIVNDFQKGDIAEGYSVSREKKESFPLTVTSAQKNPTAFYLCASAQGWETQYFGPGTRLLVL.

The chain links TRBV30 to TRBJ1-2; D possibly corresponds to TRBD1 (6 bases). Germline assignment: CDR1 GTSNPN and CDR2 SVGIG (reference sequence). This CDR3 comprises 15 residues. The germline V and J ends were trimmed by 3 bases and 2 bases, with 16 bases remaining between them. CDR3 sequence: CAWRGDDQGNYGYTF. The CDR3, as DNA: TGTGCCTGGAGGGGGGACGATCAGGGGAACTATGGCTACACCTTC.

J is TRBJ1-2 and V is TRBV6-5; D perhaps matches TRBD1 (5 bases). The CDR3 loop spans 13 amino acids. Trimming pared 6 bases from V and 3 bases from J, leaving 11 bases between. Germline CDR1 reads MNHEY; CDR2 reads SVGAGI. CDR3 nucleotides: TGTGCCAGCAGCTTTACGGGGGACTATGGCTACACCTTC. It specifies CASSFTGDYGYTF.

The V call is TRBV6-5, the J call TRBJ2-7; D perhaps matches TRBD2 (5 bases). The CDR3 has 13 amino acids. CDR1 MNHEY and CDR2 SVGAGI come from the germline V gene. Trimming took 6 bases from V and 2 from J, leaving 11 bases between them. CDR3 nucleotide sequence: TGTGCCAGCAGCGGGGAAACACCCTACGAGCAGTACTTC. This sequence encodes CASSGETPYEQYF.

The rearrangement links TRBV9 to TRBJ2-7; maybe TRBD2 (6 bases). The CDR3 covers 15 residues. Per the germline V gene, CDR1 is SGDLS and CDR2 is YYNGEE. Trimming stripped 4 bases from V and 2 bases from J, with 16 bases between. In DNA form, the CDR3 reads TGTGCCAGCAGCCCTGGGGGGTGGGCTACCTACGAGCAGTACTTC. This gives the protein CASSPGGWATYEQYF.

In the case of this clone: Other DNA sequences in the same sample also yield this CDR3. The chain links TRBV6-5 to TRBJ2-5; 10 bases are shared with TRBD1. CDR1 and CDR2 from the germline V gene are MNHEY and SVGAGI. The V and J ends lost 5 bases and 5 bases, in that order; junction bases with no gene match: 5. The CDR3 is 14 amino acids. The CDR3 reads CASSRDRGRETQYF. The CDR3 nucleotides read TGTGCCAGCAGTAGGGACAGGGGACGGGAGACCCAGTACTTC.

The chain links TRBV7-3 to TRBJ2-3; TRBD1 aligns across 9 bases. The CDR3 extends over 12 amino acids. Germline CDR1 is SGHTA and CDR2 is FQGTGA. Trimming at V came to 7 bases and at J to 10 bases, leaving 6 bases not matched to a gene. The CDR3 protein is CASTKGQGAQYF. Here the CDR3 DNA reads TGTGCCAGCACCAAGGGACAGGGAGCGCAGTATTTT.

As concerns this clone: This specimen includes other DNA sequences encoding the same CDR3. V and J are TRBV18 and TRBJ1-2; TRBD1 matches at 8 bases. The germline V gene has CDR1 KGHSH and CDR2 LQKENI. Trimming at V came to 6 bases and at J to 2 bases, leaving 5 bases not matched to a gene. The CDR3 spans 14 residues. The CDR3 region has the DNA TGTGCCAGCTCGCCGGGACAGGAAAACTATGGCTACACCTTC. Protein product: CASSPGQENYGYTF.

The chain links TRBV27 to TRBJ2-7; D may be TRBD2 (6 bases). Germline loops: CDR1 MNHEY, CDR2 SMNVEV (reference sequence). This CDR3 region has 16 residues. The V and J ends lost 5 bases and 1 base respectively, with 18 bases between them. CDR3 amino acids: CASSIGGLRESYEQYF. The CDR3 DNA is TGTGCCAGCAGTATCGGAGGGTTGCGGGAATCCTACGAGCAGTACTTC.

The chain employs TRBV10-2 and TRBJ1-2; 9 positions match TRBD1. The germline CDR1 and CDR2 sequences are WSHSY and SAAADI. The CDR3 runs to 15 residues. Trimming cost V 0 bases and J 8 bases; bases outside gene matches: 7. The CDR3 nucleotides read TGCGCCAGCAGTGAGTCGAGGGACAGGGCGAAGGGCTACACCTTC. The encoded protein is CASSESRDRAKGYTF.

This rearrangement joins TRBV30 to TRBJ1-2; D ambiguous. The CDR3 is 13 residues long. V shed 0 bases and J shed 9 bases, with 14 bases lying between them. Germline CDR1 and CDR2: GTSNPN and SVGIG (reference sequence). In DNA form, the CDR3 reads TGTGCCTGGAGTGTCGCCGGTGGTATGCGCTACACCTTC. Its translation: CAWSVAGGMRYTF.

The V gene is TRBV29-1, the J gene TRBJ2-5; TRBD2 matches at 9 bases. V was clipped by 8 bases and J by 4 bases; unmatched bases: 11. This CDR3 comprises 14 residues. CDR1 and CDR2 (germline): SQVTM, ANQGSEA. The CDR3 loop reads CSTSGIAGVETQYF. In DNA form, the CDR3 reads TGCAGCACCTCGGGGATAGCGGGAGTAGAGACCCAGTACTTC.

This chain joins TRBV11-2 and TRBJ1-5; 9 bases are a match to TRBD1. V was clipped by 5 bases and J by 4 bases; unmatched bases: 3. Looked up from germline, CDR1 is SGHAT and CDR2 is FQNNGV. The CDR3 totals 14 residues. CDR3 residues: CASSKDRGNQPQHF. The CDR3 nucleotides are TGTGCCAGCAGCAAGGACAGGGGAAATCAGCCCCAGCATTTT.

J is TRBJ2-7 and V is TRBV6-1; D is possibly TRBD2 (7 bases). CDR1 and CDR2 from the germline V gene are MNHNS and SASEGT. The CDR3 loop spans 16 amino acids. Trimming cost V 0 bases and J 3 bases, with 15 bases left between them. CDR3 sequence (DNA): TGTGCCAGCAGTGAAGCTGGGGGGGGACACGTCTACGAGCAGTACTTC. As protein: CASSEAGGGHVYEQYF.

The chain uses TRBV6-6 and TRBJ2-1, with D maybe TRBD1 (6 bases). The V gene lost 3 bases and the J gene lost 0 bases, with 9 bases spanning the gap. The CDR3 runs 15 residues. Germline CDR1 MNHNY, CDR2 SVGAGI (reference sequence). CDR3 region: CASSYRQDSYNEQFF. CDR3 bases: TGTGCCAGCAGTTATAGACAGGACTCCTACAATGAGCAGTTCTTC.

The rearrangement joins TRBV6-5 to TRBJ1-4; 9 positions agree with TRBD1. The V gene end was trimmed by 6 bases and the J gene end by 8 bases; junction bases not matched to a gene: 7. CDR1 and CDR2 (germline): MNHEY, SVGAGI. The CDR3 has 14 residues. CDR3 sequence: CASRRTGEGEKLFF. The CDR3 coding sequence is TGTGCCAGCAGGAGGACAGGGGAAGGCGAAAAACTGTTTTTT.